The 5 T cell receptor beta chains presented below share a single source sample, sequenced in a study of spatial heterogeneity in lung cancer. General study points: One measure, the expanded intratumoral alpha and beta TCR count, tracked tumor mutation counts.

Using its own MiXCR run on the 5' RACE reads, TCRdb lists one record per CDR3 protein. This table has 10,000 to 15,000 distinct CDR3 sequences, 4% to 6% appearing once. No antigens are known for them. The time point is: sample taken at primary tumor resection. Sequences were derived from lung tumor tissue, sampled at surgery. All receptors come from a male donor with early-stage non-small cell lung cancer.

This clonotype came up many times. V and J are TRBV7-9 and TRBJ1-2, with D tentatively TRBD1 (5 bases). There are 13 residues in the CDR3. V lost 1 base, J lost 6 bases, and 9 bases lay in between. Germline V lookup: CDR1 SEHNR, CDR2 FQNEAQ (reference sequence). The CDR3 reads CASSLGGEDGYTF. The CDR3 bases are TGTGCCAGCAGCTTAGGAGGGGAGGATGGCTACACCTTC. The variable domain in full, with the rest retrieved from reference TRBV7-9 and TRBJ1-2, is DTGVSQNPRHKITKRGQNVTFRCDPISEHNRLYWYRQTLGQGPEFLTYFQNEAQLEKSRLLSDRFSAERPKGSFSTLEIQRTEQGDSAMYLCASSLGGEDGYTFGSGTRLTVV.

This clonotype was detected a few times. The chain carries TRBV5-1 and TRBJ2-2, with 11 bases that match TRBD2. CDR3 length equals 17 residues. The V and J ends lost 0 bases and 7 bases, in that order; junction bases with no gene match: 8. Germline loops: CDR1 SGHRS, CDR2 YFSETQ. The CDR3 DNA is TGCGCCAGCAGCTTGGATCCCCTAGCGGGAGGAAACGGGGAGCTGTTTTTT. Translated, it gives CASSLDPLAGGNGELFF.

The sample holds many counts of this clonotype. The gene calls are TRBV12-3 or TRBV12-4 and TRBJ1-4, with D uncertain. CDR3 length equals 14 residues. V was shortened by 0 bases and J by 3 bases, with 5 bases between the two germline ends. CDR3 amino acids: CASSLAGSNEKLFF. The CDR3 DNA reads TGTGCCAGCAGTTTAGCGGGATCTAATGAAAAACTGTTTTTT.

This clonotype was recorded at least ten times. V usage is TRBV29-1 and J usage is TRBJ2-1, with D unclear. Per the germline V gene, CDR1 is SQVTM and CDR2 is ANQGSEA. This CDR3 is built from 12 residues. The V and J ends lost 3 bases and 5 bases respectively, with 8 bases between them. This chain's CDR3 is CSVDRVHNEQFF. As DNA, the CDR3 is TGCAGCGTTGATAGGGTTCACAATGAGCAGTTCTTC.

This clonotype was recorded many times. This chain joins TRBV25-1 and TRBJ1-2; D is unclear. The V end lost 3 bases, the J end lost 4 bases, and 9 bases lay between the germline ends. The CDR3 totals 13 residues. Germline V CDR1 and CDR2: MGHDK, SYGVNS. CDR3 protein: CASSEDWGYGYTF. In DNA form, the CDR3 reads TGTGCCAGCAGTGAGGACTGGGGCTATGGCTACACCTTC.